This T cell receptor (beta chain) was found in a study of cytomegalovirus exposure and HLA in healthy donors. Study results and limitations: With further analysis later on, most CMV-associated TCR beta chains appeared HLA-restricted.

Vbeta (60) and Jbeta (13) primers were used in the PCR. Using immunoSEQ multiplex PCR, the repertoire was profiled, and TCRdb retains in-frame clones only, with some absent. Of some 60,000 clones in the sample, more than 70% were seen once. With respect to this clone: Antigen unknown.

V was clipped by 2 bases and J by 5 bases; unmatched bases: 4. The CDR3 has 15 residues. CDR1 SEHNR and CDR2 FQNEAQ come from the germline V gene (reference sequence). The clonotype originates from a woman aged 25 to 39 in good health and CMV-seronegative. V gene TRBV7-9 combines with J gene TRBJ2-5; TRBD2 aligns across 11 bases. The source material was PBMCs. The CDR3 sequence is CASSLLASGRETQYF. CDR3 coding DNA: TGTGCCAGCAGCTTATTGGCTAGCGGGAGGGAGACCCAGTACTTC.